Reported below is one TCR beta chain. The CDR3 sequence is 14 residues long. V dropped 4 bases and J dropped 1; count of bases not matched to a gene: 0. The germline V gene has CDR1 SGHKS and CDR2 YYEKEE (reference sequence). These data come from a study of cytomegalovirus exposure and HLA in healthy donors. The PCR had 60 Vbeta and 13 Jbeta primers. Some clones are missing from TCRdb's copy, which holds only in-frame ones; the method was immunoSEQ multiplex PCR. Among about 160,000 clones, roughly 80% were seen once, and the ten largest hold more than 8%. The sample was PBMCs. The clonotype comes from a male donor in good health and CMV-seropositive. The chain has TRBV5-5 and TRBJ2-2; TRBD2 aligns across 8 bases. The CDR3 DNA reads TGTGCCAGCAGCCGGGGGGGGAACACCGGGGAGCTGTTTTTT. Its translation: CASSRGGNTGELFF.